This TCR beta chain originates from a study of cytomegalovirus exposure and HLA in healthy donors. The method was immunoSEQ multiplex PCR; TCRdb's version includes in-frame clones alone and lacks a portion of them. The sample yields about 360,000 clones, 86% seen once. This clone was detected ten times or more. The CDR3 has 14 residues. Trimming removed 10 bases at V and 8 bases at J, with 20 bases between. Germline CDR1 reads MNHNS; CDR2 reads SASEGT. The sample consisted of PBMCs. The chain is built from TRBV6-1 and TRBJ2-2; a possible D gene is TRBD2 (6 bases). This receptor was obtained from a woman aged 18-29 years in good health and CMV-seronegative. The CDR3: CATGGGSLEGELFF. The CDR3, as DNA: TGTGCCACCGGGGGAGGTTCCCTGGAGGGGGAGCTGTTTTTT.